This T cell receptor (beta chain) was recorded in a study of human T cells and chemical hapten exposure (dated by TCRdb to the early 2020s). At the level of the whole study: For sensitization, 2% DPC in acetone was applied to a roughly 2 cm by roughly 2 cm area of upper inner arm skin. Alopecia areata with under or over 50% scalp involvement, alopecia totalis and alopecia universalis were represented in the patient cohort, which was mostly female. Blood for TCR sequencing was provided by twenty-nine alopecia patients at one to four time points (pre-sensitization, 2, 6 and 24 weeks). Weekly therapeutic DPC doses were additionally applied to the scalp of patients throughout the roughly 24-week study period. Blood samples were taken from patients before sensitization (week 0) and then at 2, 6 and about 24 weeks after DPC sensitization. Libraries were pooled for sequencing, and variation in per-sample TCR yields was attributed mainly to small differences in library volumes within the pool. Peripheral blood TCR repertoire changes were tracked in vivo in alopecia patients during primary and secondary sensitization to the hapten diphenylcyclopropenone (DPC). Patch testing was done on the upper back using Finn chambers containing 0.01% DPC, and results were scored after 6 days according to International Contact Dermatitis Research Group standards.

Libraries were constructed by RACE. Sequencing was performed on a NextSeq 500. Library preparation attached unique molecular identifiers to individual cDNA molecules for quantitative, reproducible TCR counting. For every blood RNA sample, sequencing covered both the TCR alpha and TCR beta chains. The published analysis was carried out like this. A median of about 100,000 TCRs per sample was observed, with a range of 23,224 to 690,600. V, J and CDR3 annotation of the TCR reads was carried out using the Decombinator software suite. For the PS versus PT1 abundance plots, all samples were subsampled to the same number of TCRs (28,000). TCRs were defined as expanded if absent before sensitization and observed at least eight times at the 2-week time point. TCRdb trimmed the raw reads at Q25, called clones with MiXCR and kept productive beta chains. For every CDR3 protein sequence, its rows merge into one entry that carries the most common genes and DNA. The V and J calls, along with clone size, are taken from TCRdb and not from the paper's own processing. Within this sample are 350,000 or so distinct CDR3 sequences, with approximately 6.3% of them counted one time only. The ten largest make up approximately 8.9% of the sample.

This clonotype was detected ten times or more. The clone's antigen remains unknown. No per-base quality is available; no much larger clone lies one base away. The CDR3 starts with the cysteine, ends with the phenylalanine, and has 14 residues. Only the CDR3 DNA stays, 42 bases, in frame from base 1. Relative to germline, V is missing 7 bases and J is missing 2 bases, with 7 bases of the junction outside any gene match. The paper as a whole reports these results and caveats: Patch test score was positively correlated with the number of PT1 expanded TCRs, with significance at thresholds 8, 16 and 32 but not at 4. Significantly more large CDR3 similarity clusters were formed by expanded TCRs than by pre-sensitization or healthy control sets, consistent with antigen-driven responses. The number of TCRs above 1 in 1000 frequency did not change with DPC sensitization; there was no evidence of global repertoire structure alterations. All patients had alopecia, a presumed autoimmune disease, so their immune response might differ from that of healthy individuals. Repeated subsampling changed both the strength of the expansion versus patch-test correlation and the threshold at which the correlation became significant.

Taken with the paper, the label for time point translates to: patch test 1, 2 weeks after DPC sensitization. This specimen's treatment or condition label, per the study, means: therapeutic diphenylcyclopropenone sensitization with weekly scalp DPC. At each patch-test visit, blood was drawn before the patch test was applied. To be eligible, patients had to be aged 18 to 70, diagnosed with alopecia and judged suitable for DPC therapy, while pregnant patients were excluded. Total RNA was extracted from unfractionated whole blood that had been collected in Tempus Blood RNA tubes. The source of this sequence is a woman between 18 and 30 years old with alopecia areata. Some clones in this sample may be carry-over from other donors' samples. The sequence is built from TRBV12-3 or TRBV12-4 and TRBJ2-5, and 7 junction bases match TRBD2. This sample comprised whole blood, obtained in connection with sensitization to the hapten diphenylcyclopropenone (DPC). The sequenced DNA: TGTGCCAGCAATATGCCGGGACTACAAGAGACCCAGTACTTC. This sequence encodes CASNMPGLQETQYF.